A selection of T cell receptor beta chains follows, all from one sample in a study of cytomegalovirus exposure and HLA in healthy donors. TCRdb keeps only in-frame clones here, not all; method: immunoSEQ multiplex PCR. The sample has 100,000 to 140,000 clones; around 85% are singletons. Sequenced material: PBMCs. The receptors originated from a young man in good health and CMV-seronegative. Both conserved end residues are part of each CDR3. The order of the fields is J gene, V gene, clone size, D gene, CDR3 DNA, CDR3 protein. D genes are given only for firm matches. Size is stated for part of the rows, as once, few or many counts, or as a class when the clone is expanded.

>TRBJ2-1|TRBV13|.|.
TGTGCCAGCAGCCTCGGGAGTGAGCAGTTCTTC
CASSLGSEQFF
>TRBJ2-1|TRBV5-6|once|TRBD2
TGTGCCAGCGTGGGACTAGCTAATGAGCAGTTCTTC
CASVGLANEQFF
>TRBJ2-1|TRBV29-1|.|TRBD2
TGCAGCGCCGACCCGGGACTAGGGTACAATGGGCAGTTCTTC
CSADPGLGYNGQFF
>TRBJ2-5|TRBV15|.|.
TGTGCCACGGGTGAGGGCGGAGAGACCCAGTACTTC
CATGEGGETQYF
>TRBJ2-2|TRBV7-8|.|.
TGTGCCAGCAGCTCCCGGCGCGGGGGCGGGACAAGTAGGACCGGGGAGCTGTTTTTT
CASSSRRGGGTSRTGELFF
>TRBJ2-5|TRBV11-2|.|TRBD1
TGTGCCAGCAGCTTAGGACAGGGGCCAGGGAGGGAGACCCAGTACTTC
CASSLGQGPGRETQYF
>TRBJ2-7|TRBV28|.|TRBD1
TGTGCCAGCAGTAAGTCGACAGGGGCGGTCTACGAGCAGTACTTC
CASSKSTGAVYEQYF
>TRBJ1-6|TRBV27|.|.
TGTGCCAGCAGTTTAGCAGGGGATAATTCACCCCTCCACTTT
CASSLAGDNSPLHF
>TRBJ1-2|TRBV5-4|.|.
TGTGCCAGCACCGCTTCGGCAGGGGCCTATGGCTACACCTTC
CASTASAGAYGYTF
>TRBJ2-5|TRBV30|.|.
TGTGCCTGGAGTGGGACTGTGACCCAGTACTTC
CAWSGTVTQYF
>TRBJ2-5|TRBV28|.|.
TGTGCCAGCAAGTGGCCAGTGCAAGAGACCCAGTACTTC
CASKWPVQETQYF
>TRBJ1-2|TRBV14|.|.
TGTGCCAGCAGCCAAGTGTCCCAGGGTGGCTATGGCTACACCTTC
CASSQVSQGGYGYTF
>TRBJ1-2|TRBV6-1|.|.
TGTGCCAGCAGTGTCCCCTACTCGGGGGGCTACACCTTC
CASSVPYSGGYTF
>TRBJ2-7|TRBV5-6|.|.
TGTGCCAGCAGCTTCTATGGTCCGCGAGTGGACGAGCAGTACTTC
CASSFYGPRVDEQYF
>TRBJ2-1|TRBV9|.|.
TGTGCCAGCAGCGTTCACACCGGGACATACTCGTACAATGAGCAGTTCTTC
CASSVHTGTYSYNEQFF
>TRBJ2-7|TRBV9|.|.
TGTGCCAGCAGCGTAGTGAGGGCTGTCAGCTCCTACGAGCAGTACTTC
CASSVVRAVSSYEQYF
>TRBJ1-1|TRBV10-3|.|TRBD1
TGTGCCATCAGCCCCGGACAGGGTGCAACTGAAGCTTTCTTT
CAISPGQGATEAFF
>TRBJ1-5|TRBV19|.|.
TGTGCCAGTACGAGCAGGGAAGATCAGCCCCAGCATTTT
CASTSREDQPQHF
>TRBJ2-3|TRBV4-2|.|TRBD2
TGTGCCAGCAGCCAAGAGTCCCTGGGGAGGGAGGGCGGGATCACAGATACGCAGTATTTT
CASSQESLGREGGITDTQYF
>TRBJ1-5|TRBV5-6|once|TRBD1
TGTGCCAGCAGCCGGACAGGTGAGAGGCAGCCCCAGCATTTT
CASSRTGERQPQHF
>TRBJ2-5|TRBV21-1|.|.
TGTGCCAGCAGACGGTCGCTGAGACTAGCGGGTGGTCAAGAGACCCAGTACTTC
CASRRSLRLAGGQETQYF
>TRBJ2-7|TRBV9|.|TRBD2
TGTGCCAGCAGCGTGGGACTAGCCGGGGAGCAGTACTTC
CASSVGLAGEQYF
>TRBJ2-1|TRBV7-8|.|.
TGTGCCAGCAGCTTCCTGGGGTCCGGGGGTGAGCAGTTCTTC
CASSFLGSGGEQFF
>TRBJ1-2|TRBV5-8|.|.
TGTGCCAGCAGCTCCCCAGCTAACTATGGCTACACCTTC
CASSSPANYGYTF
>TRBJ2-2|TRBV28|.|TRBD2
TGTGCCAGCAGTTCCCCCGGGACTAGAACCGGGGAGCTGTTTTTT
CASSSPGTRTGELFF
>TRBJ2-1|TRBV4-1|.|.
TGCGCCAGCAGCCAAGAGCGGGGCAGTGATGAGCAGTTCTTC
CASSQERGSDEQFF
>TRBJ2-1|TRBV29-1|.|.
TGCAGCGGTTGGGCCCCCTACAATGAGCAGTTCTTC
CSGWAPYNEQFF
>TRBJ2-7|TRBV2|.|.
TGTGCGAGCAAGGGCCTACGGACAGCCTACGAGCAGTACTTC
CASKGLRTAYEQYF
>TRBJ1-2|TRBV27|.|.
TGTGCCAGCAGTTTACCGCACGGGGGTTCGGGCTACACCTTC
CASSLPHGGSGYTF
>TRBJ1-1|TRBV5-1|once|.
TGCGCCAGCAGCTTGGACTACACGCACACTGAAGCTTTCTTT
CASSLDYTHTEAFF